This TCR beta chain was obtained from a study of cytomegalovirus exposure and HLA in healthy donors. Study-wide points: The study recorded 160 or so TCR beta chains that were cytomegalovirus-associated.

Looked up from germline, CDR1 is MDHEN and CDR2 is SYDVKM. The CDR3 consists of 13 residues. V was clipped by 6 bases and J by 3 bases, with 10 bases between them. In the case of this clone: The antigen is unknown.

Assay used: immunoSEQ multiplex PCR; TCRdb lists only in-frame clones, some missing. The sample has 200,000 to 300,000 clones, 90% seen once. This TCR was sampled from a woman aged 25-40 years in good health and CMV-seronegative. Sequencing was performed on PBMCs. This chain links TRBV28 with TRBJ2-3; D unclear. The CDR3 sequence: CASRGAGTDTQYF. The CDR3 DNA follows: TGTGCCAGCAGAGGAGCCGGGACAGATACGCAGTATTTT.